This T cell receptor (beta chain) was captured by sequencing in a study of CD8 T cells in Susac syndrome. RNA amounts of about 0.5 to 1 ug underwent reverse transcription with random hexamers. TCRdb independently ran MiXCR on the immunoSEQ multiplex PCR reads; one entry per CDR3 protein. The top ten hold about 0.27% of the sample, which has 80,000 or so distinct CDR3 sequences, roughly 94% seen once. Trimming took 7 bases from V and 4 from J, leaving 17 bases between them. Per the germline V gene, CDR1 is LNHNV and CDR2 is YYDKDF (reference sequence). This CDR3 is built from 14 residues. This TCR came from a human donor in good health. Sequencing was performed on CD8+ T cells from PBMCs. This chain links TRBV15 with TRBJ2-7; perhaps D is TRBD1 or TRBD2 (5 bases each). DNA for the CDR3: TGTGCCACCACACCAAACCGGGACGGTTACGAGCAGTACTTC. It is translated as CATTPNRDGYEQYF. Looking up the rest from reference TRBV15 and TRBJ2-7 gives the full variable domain: DAMVIQNPRYQVTQFGKPVTLSCSQTLNHNVMYWYQQKSSQAPKLLFHYYDKDFNNEADTPDNFQSRRPNTSFCFLDIRSPGLGDTAMYLCATTPNRDGYEQYFGPGTRLTVT.